The next 32 T cell receptor beta chains were all read from a single sample in a study of cytomegalovirus exposure and HLA in healthy donors. Amplification used 60 Vbeta primers and 13 Jbeta primers. Using immunoSEQ multiplex PCR, the repertoire was profiled, and TCRdb retains in-frame clones only, with some absent. The table lists some 170,000 clones, roughly 80% of them singletons, with approximately 7% in the top ten. Sequences were obtained from PBMCs. All receptors come from a woman in her thirties in good health and CMV-seropositive.

The chain is built from TRBV7-2 and TRBJ2-5, with D unclear. Looked up from germline, CDR1 is SGHTA and CDR2 is FQGNSA. This CDR3 has 14 residues. V was trimmed by 2 bases and J by 7 bases, leaving 14 bases between them. The CDR3 region has the DNA TGTGCCAGCAGCTTAATTAGCCCGGGTGGGACCCAGTACTTC. This gives the protein CASSLISPGGTQYF.

V usage is TRBV7-9 and J usage is TRBJ2-7, with D maybe TRBD1 (5 bases). Germline CDR1 and CDR2: SEHNR and FQNEAQ (reference sequence). V shed 5 bases and J shed 4 bases, with 12 bases lying between them. This CDR3 has 13 amino acids. Written as DNA, the CDR3 is TGTGCCAGCAGCATGAATAGGGGATACGAGCAGTACTTC. This encodes CASSMNRGYEQYF.

The chain has TRBV4-1 and TRBJ1-2; 9 positions agree with TRBD1. Looked up from germline, CDR1 is MGHRA and CDR2 is YSYEKL. The CDR3 runs to 18 residues. The trim removed 1 base at V and 5 bases at J, leaving 14 bases unmatched. In DNA, the CDR3 is TGCGCCAGCAGCCAAGGAGTGCGCCCGGGACAGGGCCTTTATGGCTACACCTTC. As protein: CASSQGVRPGQGLYGYTF.

The chain couples TRBV9 to TRBJ2-3; 9 bases align to TRBD2. This CDR3 region has 17 residues. The germline V gene encodes CDR1 SGDLS and CDR2 YYNGEE. Trimming removed 0 bases from V and 1 base from J; junction bases left unmatched: 6. The DNA of the CDR3 is TGTGCCAGCAGCGTAGCTGGTCCTAGCGGGGGCACAGATACGCAGTATTTT. As protein: CASSVAGPSGGTDTQYF. Drawing the rest from reference TRBV9 and TRBJ2-3, the complete variable domain is DSGVTQTPKHLITATGQRVTLRCSPRSGDLSVYWYQQSLDQGLQFLIQYYNGEERAKGNILERFSAQQFPDLHSELNLSSLELGDSALYFCASSVAGPSGGTDTQYFGPGTRLTVL.

This CDR3 reads CASTGHSSDYTF. In DNA form, the CDR3 reads TGTGCCAGTACGGGACACTCGAGTGACTACACCTTC. The chain employs TRBV28 and TRBJ1-2, with D perhaps matching TRBD1 (6 bases). The germline V gene encodes CDR1 MDHEN and CDR2 SYDVKM. There are 12 residues in the CDR3. The V gene lost 9 bases and the J gene lost 10 bases, with 18 bases spanning the gap.

This chain connects TRBV5-6 to TRBJ1-2, with 7 bases that match TRBD1. The CDR3 runs 15 residues. Germline lookup yields CDR1 SGHDT and CDR2 YYEEEE. The ends lost 2 bases at V and 4 bases at J; junction bases unmatched: 8. The DNA for the CDR3 is TGTGCCAGCAGCTTCCAAGACAGGGAGAGCTATGGCTACACCTTC. Translating it yields CASSFQDRESYGYTF.

V is TRBV29-1 and J is TRBJ2-3, with 11 bases identical to TRBD2. With 4 bases clipped from V and 4 bases from J, the junction kept 10 bases outside the gene matches. The CDR3 totals 16 residues. CDR1 is SQVTM and CDR2 is ANQGSEA in the germline V gene. The CDR3 protein is CSVGGVAGGRSDTQYF. DNA for the CDR3: TGCAGCGTTGGGGGGGTAGCGGGGGGGCGTTCAGATACGCAGTATTTT.

This clone was counted only a few times. The chain combines TRBV5-1 with TRBJ2-7; TRBD1 matches 10 bases. This CDR3 contains 16 residues. The trim removed 5 bases at V and 5 bases at J, leaving 13 bases unmatched. Germline V gene sequence: CDR1 SGHRS, CDR2 YFSETQ. The CDR3, as DNA: TGCGCCAGCAGGAGGGCCCCGGACAGGGGGAGCCACGAGCAGTACTTC. Encoded protein: CASRRAPDRGSHEQYF.

The CDR3 reads CATSRDRGQQSPLHF. The CDR3 nucleotides read TGTGCCACCAGCAGAGATAGGGGACAGCAGTCACCCCTCCACTTT. V gene TRBV15 combines with J gene TRBJ1-6, with 7 bases matching TRBD1. J lost 10 bases, V lost 0 bases, and 6 bases had no gene match. CDR3 length: 15 residues. Germline CDR1 is LNHNV and CDR2 is YYDKDF (reference sequence).

The gene calls are TRBV27 and TRBJ1-3, with 7 nucleotides matching TRBD1. V trimming: 5 bases; J trimming: 0 bases; junction bases outside the gene matches: 4. Germline V lookup: CDR1 MNHEY, CDR2 SMNVEV (reference sequence). This CDR3 has 15 residues. The CDR3 loop is CASSQQGFSGNTIYF. CDR3 coding DNA: TGTGCCAGCAGTCAACAGGGGTTCTCTGGAAACACCATATATTTT.

This clone was seen only a few times. CDR3 protein: CASRKQGGNTIYF. For the CDR3, the DNA is TGTGCCAGCAGAAAACAGGGTGGAAACACCATATATTTT. The chain has TRBV6-5 and TRBJ1-3, with a tentative D call TRBD1 (6 bases). Germline CDR1 and CDR2: MNHEY and SVGAGI. V lost 6 bases and J lost 3, with 9 bases in between. The CDR3 runs to 13 residues.

The CDR3 reads CASSPGLGSRELFF. In DNA, the CDR3 is TGTGCCAGCAGCCCGGGACTCGGAAGCCGGGAGCTGTTTTTT. The gene calls are TRBV7-2 and TRBJ2-2, with a possible D match to TRBD2 (6 bases). Trimming left V 5 bases short and J 9 bases short, with 16 bases between. The V gene's germline CDR1 is SGHTA and CDR2 FQGNSA. The CDR3 length is 14 residues.

This clone was observed once. The chain carries TRBV28 and TRBJ2-7; maybe TRBD2 (8 bases). Trimming took off 0 bases at V and 5 bases at J, with 17 bases between the two ends. The length of the CDR3 is 16 residues. Germline V lookup: CDR1 MDHEN, CDR2 SYDVKM. The CDR3, as DNA: TGTGCCAGCAGTTTATGGGGGGGGACAGCGGGGGACGAGCAGTACTTC. It encodes CASSLWGGTAGDEQYF.

The chain recombines TRBV9 with TRBJ2-3; TRBD1 matches at 7 bases. CDR3 length: 15 residues. The germline CDR1 and CDR2 sequences are SGDLS and YYNGEE. After removal of 4 bases from V and 1 base from J, the junction contained 6 bases not matched to a gene. The CDR3: CASSSRQGGTDTQYF. The CDR3 nucleotides read TGTGCCAGCAGCTCTCGACAGGGCGGCACAGATACGCAGTATTTT.

The J gene is TRBJ1-6, the V gene TRBV5-1; no definite D call. V gave up 4 bases and J gave up 7 bases, with 12 bases separating them. Germline V gene sequence: CDR1 SGHRS, CDR2 YFSETQ. The CDR3 spans 14 residues. In DNA form, the CDR3 reads TGCGCCAGCAGCCCCGGGTGGCCAAATTCACCCCTCCACTTT. Its translation: CASSPGWPNSPLHF.

The CDR3 loop reads CASSLTGRTYNEQFF. The CDR3 DNA sequence: TGTGCCAGCAGCCTAACAGGGCGAACCTACAATGAGCAGTTCTTC. The chain is built from TRBV7-9 and TRBJ2-1, with D tentatively TRBD1 (6 bases). This CDR3 region has 15 residues. Trimming left V 5 bases short and J 2 bases short, with 13 bases between. Germline-derived CDR1 and CDR2 are SEHNR and FQNEAQ (reference sequence).

The chain combines TRBV7-3 with TRBJ2-1; D is undetermined. V lost 2 bases, J lost 5 bases, and 10 bases lay in between. The CDR3 loop spans 14 amino acids. CDR1 SGHTA and CDR2 FQGTGA come from the germline V gene. The CDR3 is CASSLLPSHNEQFF. For the CDR3, the DNA is TGTGCCAGCAGCTTACTTCCCAGTCACAATGAGCAGTTCTTC.

This chain joins TRBV7-9 and TRBJ1-1; 7 nucleotides align to TRBD1. The CDR3 sequence is 17 residues long. Germline loops: CDR1 SEHNR, CDR2 FQNEAQ (reference sequence). V gave up 3 bases and J gave up 0 bases; unmatched junction bases: 10. The chain's CDR3 is CASSLTRDSIMNTEAFF. In DNA, the CDR3 is TGTGCCAGCAGCTTGACCCGGGACAGCATCATGAACACTGAAGCTTTCTTT.

The count of this clone is one. The chain carries TRBV27 and TRBJ1-2; possible D gene TRBD1, 5 bases. Germline V CDR1 and CDR2: MNHEY, SMNVEV (reference sequence). The CDR3 covers 16 residues. V dropped 0 bases and J dropped 4 bases, with 15 bases sitting between them. CDR3 DNA sequence: TGTGCCAGCAGTTTATCCGGAATTGGGGGGGTCTATGGCTACACCTTC. It is translated as CASSLSGIGGVYGYTF.

The CDR3 nucleotides read TGTGCCAGCAGTTCCACCGGGACTAGCGGGTGGGAGACCCAGTACTTC. This translates into CASSSTGTSGWETQYF. The chain combines TRBV6-6 with TRBJ2-5; TRBD2 matches 12 bases. V lost 4 bases to trimming and J lost 5 bases; unmatched junction nucleotides: 8. The germline gives CDR1 MNHNY, CDR2 SVGAGI (reference sequence). CDR3 length: 16 residues.

This chain joins TRBV11-2 and TRBJ2-1, with a possible D match to TRBD2 (6 bases). The length of the CDR3 is 14 residues. In germline, CDR1 is SGHAT, CDR2 FQNNGV. The ends were cut back, 4 bases at V and 7 bases at J, with 14 bases in the middle. The CDR3 reads CASSSPGGWNEQFF. The CDR3 bases are TGTGCCAGCAGCTCACCCGGAGGGTGGAATGAGCAGTTCTTC.

This CDR3 reads CATEYDRGLYGYTF. The CDR3 DNA follows: TGTGCCACCGAATACGACAGGGGGCTTTATGGCTACACCTTC. This chain uses TRBV6-1 with TRBJ1-2; 10 nucleotides line up with TRBD1. The J segment lost 5 bases and the V segment lost 10 bases, leaving 10 bases of the junction unmatched. The CDR3 sequence is 14 residues long. Germline values: CDR1 MNHNS, CDR2 SASEGT.

The chain uses TRBV4-2 and TRBJ2-4; no firm D call. Germline CDR1 is LGHNA and CDR2 is YNFKEQ. V shed 0 bases and J shed 8 bases, with 14 bases lying between them. This CDR3 has 15 residues. CDR3 coding DNA: TGTGCCAGCAGCCAAGATATAACTACTGTTGACATTCAGTACTTC. Its translation: CASSQDITTVDIQYF.

The gene calls are TRBV6-5 and TRBJ1-1, with 8 bases aligning to TRBD1. The CDR3 is made up of 14 amino acids. Looked up from germline, CDR1 is MNHEY and CDR2 is SVGAGI. With 7 bases clipped from V and 3 bases from J, the junction kept 7 bases outside the gene matches. In DNA, the CDR3 is TGTGCCAGCATCCTAACAGGGGGATACACTGAAGCTTTCTTT. Its protein product is CASILTGGYTEAFF.

This clone was picked up a small number of times. The V call is TRBV5-4, the J call TRBJ2-7, with 9 bases lining up with TRBD2. The CDR3 is made up of 15 amino acids. With 2 bases clipped from V and 3 bases from J, the junction kept 6 bases outside the gene matches. The germline gives CDR1 SGHNT, CDR2 YYREEE (reference sequence). This chain's CDR3 is CASSLTGTSFYEQYF. Here the CDR3 DNA reads TGTGCCAGCAGCTTAACCGGGACTAGCTTCTACGAGCAGTACTTC.

This clone was observed a few times. The chain employs TRBV7-3 and TRBJ2-2; 10 nucleotides agree with TRBD1. CDR1 and CDR2 (germline): SGHTA, FQGTGA. The CDR3 contains 17 residues. The V and J ends lost 5 bases and 6 bases, in that order; junction bases with no gene match: 12. CDR3 bases: TGTGCCAGCAGCCGCGCCGGACAGGGGGGTCGGCCCGGGGAGCTGTTTTTT. Amino acids: CASSRAGQGGRPGELFF.

This chain uses TRBV7-2 with TRBJ1-5; D possibly corresponds to TRBD1 (6 bases). V lost 5 bases to trimming and J lost 0 bases, with 23 bases between them. The CDR3 length is 19 residues. The germline V gene has CDR1 SGHTA and CDR2 FQGNSA. In DNA, the CDR3 is TGTGCCAGCAGCCCCCAGGGCAGGGGTCAAACTCATAGCAATCAGCCCCAGCATTTT. Encoded protein: CASSPQGRGQTHSNQPQHF.

The CDR3 sequence is CASSLAFGGSINLYNEQFF. The CDR3 DNA is TGTGCCAGCAGCTTAGCATTCGGGGGGTCAATAAACCTCTACAATGAGCAGTTCTTC. V gene TRBV7-3 combines with J gene TRBJ2-1; 7 nucleotides agree with TRBD2. The CDR3 has 19 residues. Germline CDR1 reads SGHTA; CDR2 reads FQGTGA. Germline trimming cut 2 bases from V and 3 bases from J; bases unmatched to any gene: 16.

The chain is built from TRBV19 and TRBJ2-7; 7 bases line up with TRBD1. Germline CDR1 is LNHDA and CDR2 is SQIVND (reference sequence). The CDR3 sequence is 15 residues long. V shed 2 bases, J shed 3 bases, and the junction held 7 bases outside the gene matches. The CDR3 loop reads CASSITGVLGYEQYF. The DNA for the CDR3 is TGTGCCAGTAGTATAACAGGGGTCTTGGGCTACGAGCAGTACTTC.

V and J are TRBV19 and TRBJ1-1; D is possibly TRBD1 (5 bases). The CDR3 totals 16 residues. V was cut by 7 bases and J by 1 base, with 19 bases left in between. Germline V lookup: CDR1 LNHDA, CDR2 SQIVND (reference sequence). The CDR3 loop reads CASIPGSRSGNTEAFF. CDR3 nucleotide sequence: TGTGCCAGTATCCCAGGGTCACGGTCAGGGAACACTGAAGCTTTCTTT.

This clone appeared once. The chain has TRBV5-4 and TRBJ1-2; no clear D. Trimming took 4 bases from V and 5 from J, leaving 15 bases between them. The germline V gene has CDR1 SGHNT and CDR2 YYREEE (reference sequence). This CDR3 is built from 14 residues. CDR3 loop: CASSVSQKPYGYTF. The CDR3 DNA sequence: TGTGCCAGCAGCGTCTCCCAGAAACCTTATGGCTACACCTTC.

The chain is built from TRBV7-9 and TRBJ1-4; 7 nucleotides match TRBD1. The germline CDR1 and CDR2 sequences are SEHNR and FQNEAQ (reference sequence). The CDR3 totals 13 residues. V lost 5 bases and J lost 6; bases outside the gene matches: 3. The CDR3 sequence: CASSHQGDEKLFF. Here the CDR3 DNA reads TGTGCCAGCAGCCATCAGGGGGATGAAAAACTGTTTTTT.